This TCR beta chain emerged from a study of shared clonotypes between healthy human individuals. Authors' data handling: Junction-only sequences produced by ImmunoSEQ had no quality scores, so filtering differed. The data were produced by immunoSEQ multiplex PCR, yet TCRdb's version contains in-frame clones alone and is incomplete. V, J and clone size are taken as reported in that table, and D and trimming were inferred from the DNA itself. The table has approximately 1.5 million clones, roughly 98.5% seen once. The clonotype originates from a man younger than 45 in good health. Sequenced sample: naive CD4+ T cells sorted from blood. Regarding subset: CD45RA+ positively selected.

In DNA form, the CDR3 reads TGTGCCAGCAGTTTGCACAGGGGTCAGGGGTCGAATCAGCCCCAGCATTTT. Its translation is CASSLHRGQGSNQPQHF. The genes are TRBV27 and TRBJ1-5, with 7 positions matching TRBD1. From germline, CDR1 is MNHEY and CDR2 SMNVEV (reference sequence). The length of the CDR3 is 17 residues. J gave up 4 bases and V 3 bases, and 12 bases lay outside the gene matches.